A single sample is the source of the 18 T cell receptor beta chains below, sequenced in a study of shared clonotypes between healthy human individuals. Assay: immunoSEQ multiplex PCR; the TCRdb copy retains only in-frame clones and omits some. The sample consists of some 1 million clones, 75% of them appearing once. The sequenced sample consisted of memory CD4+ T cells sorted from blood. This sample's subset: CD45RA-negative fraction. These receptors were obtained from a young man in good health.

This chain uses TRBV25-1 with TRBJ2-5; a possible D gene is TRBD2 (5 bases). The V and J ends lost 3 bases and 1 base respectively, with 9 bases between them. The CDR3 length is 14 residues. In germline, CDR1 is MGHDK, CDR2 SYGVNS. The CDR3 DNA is TGTGCCAGCAGTGAGGATAGCGCCCAAGAGACCCAGTACTTC. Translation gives CASSEDSAQETQYF. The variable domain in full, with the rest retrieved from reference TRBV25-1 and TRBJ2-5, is EADIYQTPRYLVIGTGKKITLECSQTMGHDKMYWYQQDPGMELHLIHYSYGVNSTEKGDLSSESTVSRIRTEHFPLTLESARPSHTSQYLCASSEDSAQETQYFGPGTRLLVL.

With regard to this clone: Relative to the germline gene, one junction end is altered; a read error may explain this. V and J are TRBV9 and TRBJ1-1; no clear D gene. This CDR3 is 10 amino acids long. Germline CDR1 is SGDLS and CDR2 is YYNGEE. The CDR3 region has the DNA TGTGCCAGCAGCGGGGCTCTGGGTCTCTTT. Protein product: CASSGALGLF.

The CDR3 region has the DNA TGTGCCAGCAGCATAAACCTGGACAGTCTGGAGACCCAGTACTTC. It specifies CASSINLDSLETQYF. V usage is TRBV7-2 and J usage is TRBJ2-5; D is perhaps TRBD1 (6 bases). Germline V gene data show CDR1 as SGHTA and CDR2 as FQGNSA. V shed 5 bases and J shed 5 bases, with 18 bases lying between them. The length of the CDR3 is 15 residues. The full variable domain, rest sourced from reference TRBV7-2 and TRBJ2-5, is GAGVSQSPSNKVTEKGKDVELRCDPISGHTALYWYRQSLGQGLEFLIYFQGNSAPDKSGLPSDRFSAERTGGSVSTLTIQRTQQEDSAVYLCASSINLDSLETQYFGPGTRLLVL.

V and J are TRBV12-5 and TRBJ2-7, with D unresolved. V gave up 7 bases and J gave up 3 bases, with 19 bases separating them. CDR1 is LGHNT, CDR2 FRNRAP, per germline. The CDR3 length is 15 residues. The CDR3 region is CASDPKDKELYEQYF. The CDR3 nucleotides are TGTGCTAGTGATCCTAAAGACAAGGAACTCTACGAGCAGTACTTC.

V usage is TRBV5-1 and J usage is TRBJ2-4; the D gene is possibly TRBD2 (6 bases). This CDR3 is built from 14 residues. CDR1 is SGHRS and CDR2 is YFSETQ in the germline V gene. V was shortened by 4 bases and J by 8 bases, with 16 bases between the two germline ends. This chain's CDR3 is CASSRSAGSDIQYF. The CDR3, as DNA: TGCGCCAGCAGCAGGTCGGCGGGGTCGGACATTCAGTACTTC.

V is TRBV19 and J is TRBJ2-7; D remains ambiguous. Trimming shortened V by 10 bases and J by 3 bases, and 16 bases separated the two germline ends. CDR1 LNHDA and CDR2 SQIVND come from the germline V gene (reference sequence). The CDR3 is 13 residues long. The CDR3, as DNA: TGTGCCATTTCGATCGGGCCCTACTACGAGCAGTACTTC. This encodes CAISIGPYYEQYF.

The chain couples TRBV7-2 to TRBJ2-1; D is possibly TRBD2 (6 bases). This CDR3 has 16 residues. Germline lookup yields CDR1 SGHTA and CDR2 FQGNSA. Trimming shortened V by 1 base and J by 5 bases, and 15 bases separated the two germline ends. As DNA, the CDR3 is TGTGCCAGCAGCTTAGTGACGGACTATGGAAACAATGAGCAGTTCTTC. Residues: CASSLVTDYGNNEQFF.

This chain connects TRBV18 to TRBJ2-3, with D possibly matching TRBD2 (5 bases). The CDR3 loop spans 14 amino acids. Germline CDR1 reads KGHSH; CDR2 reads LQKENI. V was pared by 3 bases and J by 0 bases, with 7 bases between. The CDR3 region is CASSPTTSTDTQYF. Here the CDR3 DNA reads TGTGCCAGCTCACCGACTACTAGCACAGATACGCAGTATTTT.

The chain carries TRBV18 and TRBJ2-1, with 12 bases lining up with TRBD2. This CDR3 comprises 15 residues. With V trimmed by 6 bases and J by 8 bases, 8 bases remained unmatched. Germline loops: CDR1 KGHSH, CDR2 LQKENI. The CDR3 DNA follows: TGTGCCAGCTCTCTCAGACTAGCGGGAGAGGATGAGCAGTTCTTC. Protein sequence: CASSLRLAGEDEQFF.

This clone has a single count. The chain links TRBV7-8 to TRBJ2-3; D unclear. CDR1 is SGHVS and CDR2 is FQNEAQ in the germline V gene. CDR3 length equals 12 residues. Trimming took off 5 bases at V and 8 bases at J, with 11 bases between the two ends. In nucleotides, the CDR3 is TGTGCCAGCAGCCTAGTGTTGGGTACGCAGTATTTT. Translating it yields CASSLVLGTQYF.

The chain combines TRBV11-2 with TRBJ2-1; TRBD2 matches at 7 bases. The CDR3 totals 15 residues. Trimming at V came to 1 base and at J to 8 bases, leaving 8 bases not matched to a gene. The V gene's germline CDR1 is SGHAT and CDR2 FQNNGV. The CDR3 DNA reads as TGTGCCAGCAGCTTAGTTTCCGGGACTACATATGAGCAGTTCTTC. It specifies CASSLVSGTTYEQFF.

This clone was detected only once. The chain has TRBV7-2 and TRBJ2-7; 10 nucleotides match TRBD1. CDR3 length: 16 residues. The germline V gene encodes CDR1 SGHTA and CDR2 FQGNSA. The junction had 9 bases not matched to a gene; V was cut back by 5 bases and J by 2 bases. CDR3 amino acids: CASSPQGGTGAYEQYF. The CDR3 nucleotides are TGTGCCAGCAGCCCCCAAGGCGGGACAGGGGCCTACGAGCAGTACTTC.

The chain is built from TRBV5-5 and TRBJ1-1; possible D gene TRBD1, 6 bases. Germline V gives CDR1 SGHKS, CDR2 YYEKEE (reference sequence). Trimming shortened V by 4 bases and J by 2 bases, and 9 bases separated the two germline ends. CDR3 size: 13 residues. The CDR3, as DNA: TGTGCCAGCAGCCAGGACAGTAACACTGAAGCTTTCTTT. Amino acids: CASSQDSNTEAFF.

The CDR3 DNA sequence: TGTGCCAGCAATTATGGCTGGGCCAACGTCCTGACTTTC. It codes for CASNYGWANVLTF. This chain uses TRBV7-2 with TRBJ2-6, with D unclear. Germline values: CDR1 SGHTA, CDR2 FQGNSA. There are 13 residues in the CDR3. The V and J ends lost 7 bases and 5 bases respectively, with 9 bases between them.

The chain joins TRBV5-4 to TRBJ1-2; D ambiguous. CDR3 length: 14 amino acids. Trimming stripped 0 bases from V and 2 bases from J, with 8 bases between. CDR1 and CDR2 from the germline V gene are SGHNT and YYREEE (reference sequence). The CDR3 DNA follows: TGTGCCAGCAGCTTGGATTCAAGGAACTATGGCTACACCTTC. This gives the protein CASSLDSRNYGYTF.

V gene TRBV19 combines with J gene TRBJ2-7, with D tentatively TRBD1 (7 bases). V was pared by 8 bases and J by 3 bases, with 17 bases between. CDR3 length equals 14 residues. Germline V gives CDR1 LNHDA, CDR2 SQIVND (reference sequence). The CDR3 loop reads CASSQGGIVYEQYF. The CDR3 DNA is TGTGCCAGTTCCCAGGGGGGTATAGTCTACGAGCAGTACTTC.

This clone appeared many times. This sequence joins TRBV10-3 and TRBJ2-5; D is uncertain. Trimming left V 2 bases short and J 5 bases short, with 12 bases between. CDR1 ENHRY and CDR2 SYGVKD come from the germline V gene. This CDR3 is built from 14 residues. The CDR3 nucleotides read TGTGCCATCAGTGAGCCCGGCGAAGTGGAGACCCAGTACTTC. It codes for CAISEPGEVETQYF.

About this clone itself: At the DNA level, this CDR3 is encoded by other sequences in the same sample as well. CDR3 bases: TGTGCCAGTAGTTCTCAGGGAGGCACTGAAGCTTTCTTT. Translated, it gives CASSSQGGTEAFF. This chain connects TRBV19 to TRBJ1-1; D might be TRBD1 (5 bases). V was cut by 5 bases and J by 4 bases, with 11 bases left in between. The CDR3 covers 13 residues. Per germline, CDR1 LNHDA and CDR2 SQIVND (reference sequence).